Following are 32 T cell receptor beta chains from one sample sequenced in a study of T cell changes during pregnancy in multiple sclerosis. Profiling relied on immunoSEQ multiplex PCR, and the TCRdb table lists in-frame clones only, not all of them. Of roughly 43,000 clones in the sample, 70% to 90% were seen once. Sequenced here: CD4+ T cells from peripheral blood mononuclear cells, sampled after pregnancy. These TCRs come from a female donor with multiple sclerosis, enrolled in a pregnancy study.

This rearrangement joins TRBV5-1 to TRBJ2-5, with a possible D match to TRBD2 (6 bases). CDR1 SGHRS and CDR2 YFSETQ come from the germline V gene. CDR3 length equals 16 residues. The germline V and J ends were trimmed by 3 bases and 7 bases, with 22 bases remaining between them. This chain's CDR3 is CASSSTSPMGVGTQYF. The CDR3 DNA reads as TGCGCCAGCAGCTCTACTAGCCCGATGGGGGTTGGGACCCAGTACTTC.

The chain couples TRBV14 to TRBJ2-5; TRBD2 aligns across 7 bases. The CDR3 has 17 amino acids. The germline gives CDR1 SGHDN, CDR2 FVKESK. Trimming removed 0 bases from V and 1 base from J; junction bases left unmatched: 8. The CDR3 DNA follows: TGTGCCAGCAGCCAAGATCTAAAGGGAGGGGTCCAAGAGACCCAGTACTTC. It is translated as CASSQDLKGGVQETQYF. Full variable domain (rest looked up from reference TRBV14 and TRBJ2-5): EAGVTQFPSHSVIEKGQTVTLRCDPISGHDNLYWYRRVMGKEIKFLLHFVKESKQDESGMPNNRFLAERTGGTYSTLKVQPAELEDSGVYFCASSQDLKGGVQETQYFGPGTRLLVL.

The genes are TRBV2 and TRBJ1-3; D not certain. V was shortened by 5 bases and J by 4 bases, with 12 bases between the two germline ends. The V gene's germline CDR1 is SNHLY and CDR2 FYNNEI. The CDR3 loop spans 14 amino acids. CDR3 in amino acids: CASSSLLSGNTIYF. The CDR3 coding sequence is TGTGCCAGCAGTTCCTTATTATCCGGAAACACCATATATTTT.

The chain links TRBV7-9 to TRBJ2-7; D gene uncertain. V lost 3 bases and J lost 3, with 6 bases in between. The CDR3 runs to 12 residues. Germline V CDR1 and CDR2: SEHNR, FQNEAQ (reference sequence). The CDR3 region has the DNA TGTGCCAGCAGCTTCGTGTTCTACGAGCAGTACTTC. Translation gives CASSFVFYEQYF. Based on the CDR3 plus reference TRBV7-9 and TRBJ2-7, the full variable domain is DTGVSQNPRHKITKRGQNVTFRCDPISEHNRLYWYRQTLGQGPEFLTYFQNEAQLEKSRLLSDRFSAERPKGSFSTLEIQRTEQGDSAMYLCASSFVFYEQYFGPGTRLTVT.

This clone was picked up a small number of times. The CDR3 sequence: CAWSPTPGGYTF. The DNA of the CDR3 is TGTGCCTGGAGCCCAACCCCAGGAGGCTACACCTTC. The chain joins TRBV30 to TRBJ1-2; D unresolved. This CDR3 spans 12 amino acids. Germline V gives CDR1 GTSNPN, CDR2 SVGIG (reference sequence). Trimming took 3 bases from V and 8 from J, leaving 13 bases between them.

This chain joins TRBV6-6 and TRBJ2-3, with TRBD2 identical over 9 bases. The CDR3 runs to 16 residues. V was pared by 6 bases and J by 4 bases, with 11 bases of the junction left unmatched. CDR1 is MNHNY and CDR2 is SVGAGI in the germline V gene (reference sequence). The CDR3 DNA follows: TGTGCCAGCAGCAAGCCTTCTAGCGGGACCGCAGATACGCAGTATTTT. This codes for CASSKPSSGTADTQYF.

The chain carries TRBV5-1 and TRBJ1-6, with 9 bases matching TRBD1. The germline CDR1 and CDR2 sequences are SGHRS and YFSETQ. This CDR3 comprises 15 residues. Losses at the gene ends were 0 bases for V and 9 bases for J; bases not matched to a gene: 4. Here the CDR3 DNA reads TGCGCCAGCAGCTTGGCCGGGACAGGGCTTTCACCCCTCCACTTT. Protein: CASSLAGTGLSPLHF.

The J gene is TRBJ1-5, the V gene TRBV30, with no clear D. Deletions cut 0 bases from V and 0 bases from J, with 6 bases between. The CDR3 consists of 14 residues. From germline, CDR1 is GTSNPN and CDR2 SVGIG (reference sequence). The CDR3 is CAWSVENSNQPQHF. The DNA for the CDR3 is TGTGCCTGGAGTGTAGAGAATAGCAATCAGCCCCAGCATTTT.

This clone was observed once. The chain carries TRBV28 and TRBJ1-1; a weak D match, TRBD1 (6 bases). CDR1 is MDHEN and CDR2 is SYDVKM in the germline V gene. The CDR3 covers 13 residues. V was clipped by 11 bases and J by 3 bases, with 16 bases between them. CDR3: CASTTGADTEAFF. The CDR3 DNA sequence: TGTGCCTCGACGACAGGAGCGGACACTGAAGCTTTCTTT.

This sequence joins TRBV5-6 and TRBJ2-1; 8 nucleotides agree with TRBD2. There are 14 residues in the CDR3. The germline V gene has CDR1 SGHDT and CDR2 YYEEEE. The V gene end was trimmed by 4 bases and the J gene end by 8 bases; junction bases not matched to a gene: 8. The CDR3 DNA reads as TGTGCCAGCAGCCCGGGAGGGGGTTACCATGAGCAGTTCTTC. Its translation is CASSPGGGYHEQFF.

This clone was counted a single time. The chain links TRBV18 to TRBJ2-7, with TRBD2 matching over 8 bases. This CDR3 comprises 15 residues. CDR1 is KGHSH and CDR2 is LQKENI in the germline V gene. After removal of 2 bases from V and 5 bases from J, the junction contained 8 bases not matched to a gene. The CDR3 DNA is TGTGCCAGCTCACCAATCAGCGGGAGAAAGCACGAGCAGTACTTC. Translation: CASSPISGRKHEQYF. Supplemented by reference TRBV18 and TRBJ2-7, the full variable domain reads NAGVMQNPRHLVRRRGQEARLRCSPMKGHSHVYWYRQLPEEGLKFMVYLQKENIIDESGMPKERFSAEFPKEGPSILRIQQVVRGDSAAYFCASSPISGRKHEQYFGPGTRLTVT.

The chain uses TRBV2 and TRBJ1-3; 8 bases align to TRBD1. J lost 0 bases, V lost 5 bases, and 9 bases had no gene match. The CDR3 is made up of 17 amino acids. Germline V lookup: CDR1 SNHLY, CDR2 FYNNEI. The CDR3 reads CASSPWTGLSSGNTIYF. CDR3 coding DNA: TGTGCCAGCAGTCCCTGGACAGGGTTATCCTCTGGAAACACCATATATTTT.

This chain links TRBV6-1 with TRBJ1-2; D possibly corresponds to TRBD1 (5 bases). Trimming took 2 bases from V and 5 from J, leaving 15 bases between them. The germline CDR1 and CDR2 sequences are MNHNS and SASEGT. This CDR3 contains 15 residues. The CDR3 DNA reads TGTGCCAGCAGTGAAAAAAACGATGCAGGGTATGGCTACACCTTC. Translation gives CASSEKNDAGYGYTF.

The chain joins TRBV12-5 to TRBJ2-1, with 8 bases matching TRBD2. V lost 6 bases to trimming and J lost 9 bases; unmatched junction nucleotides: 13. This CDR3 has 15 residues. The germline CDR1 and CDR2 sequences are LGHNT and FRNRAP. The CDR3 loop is CASGLTGTRRGEQFF. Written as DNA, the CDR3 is TGTGCTAGTGGCCTGACCGGGACTAGGAGGGGTGAGCAGTTCTTC. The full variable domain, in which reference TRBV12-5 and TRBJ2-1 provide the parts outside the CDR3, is DARVTQTPRHKVTEMGQEVTMRCQPILGHNTVFWYRQTMMQGLELLAYFRNRAPLDDSGMPKDRFSAEMPDATLATLKIQPSEPRDSAVYFCASGLTGTRRGEQFFGPGTRLTVL.

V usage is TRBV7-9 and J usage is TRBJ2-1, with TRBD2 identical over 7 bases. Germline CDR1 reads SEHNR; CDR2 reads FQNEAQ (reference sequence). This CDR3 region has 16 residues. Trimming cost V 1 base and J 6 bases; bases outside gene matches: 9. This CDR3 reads CASSLVSGKASNEQFF. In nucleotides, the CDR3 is TGTGCCAGCAGCTTAGTGAGCGGGAAGGCCTCCAATGAGCAGTTCTTC. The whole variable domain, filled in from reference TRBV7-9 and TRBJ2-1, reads DTGVSQNPRHKITKRGQNVTFRCDPISEHNRLYWYRQTLGQGPEFLTYFQNEAQLEKSRLLSDRFSAERPKGSFSTLEIQRTEQGDSAMYLCASSLVSGKASNEQFFGPGTRLTVL.

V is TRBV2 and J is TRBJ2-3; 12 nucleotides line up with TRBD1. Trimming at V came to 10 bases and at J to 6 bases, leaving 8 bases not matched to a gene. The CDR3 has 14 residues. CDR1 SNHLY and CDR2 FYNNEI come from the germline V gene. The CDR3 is CATSRDRGLDTQYF. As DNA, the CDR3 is TGTGCCACTTCCCGGGACAGGGGGCTGGATACGCAGTATTTT.

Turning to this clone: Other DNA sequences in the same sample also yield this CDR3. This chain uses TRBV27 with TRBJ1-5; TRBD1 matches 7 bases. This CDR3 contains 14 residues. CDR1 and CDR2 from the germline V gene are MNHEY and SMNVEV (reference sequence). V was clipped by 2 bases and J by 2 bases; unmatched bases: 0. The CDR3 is CASSLQGGNQPQHF. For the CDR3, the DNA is TGTGCCAGCAGTTTACAGGGGGGCAATCAGCCCCAGCATTTT.

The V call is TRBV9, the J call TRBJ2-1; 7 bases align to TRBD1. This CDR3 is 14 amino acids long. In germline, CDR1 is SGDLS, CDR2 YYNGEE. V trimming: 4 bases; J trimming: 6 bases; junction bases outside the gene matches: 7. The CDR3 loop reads CASSPQTGINEQFF. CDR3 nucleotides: TGTGCCAGCAGCCCGCAGACAGGGATCAATGAGCAGTTCTTC. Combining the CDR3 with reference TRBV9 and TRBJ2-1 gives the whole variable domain DSGVTQTPKHLITATGQRVTLRCSPRSGDLSVYWYQQSLDQGLQFLIQYYNGEERAKGNILERFSAQQFPDLHSELNLSSLELGDSALYFCASSPQTGINEQFFGPGTRLTVL.

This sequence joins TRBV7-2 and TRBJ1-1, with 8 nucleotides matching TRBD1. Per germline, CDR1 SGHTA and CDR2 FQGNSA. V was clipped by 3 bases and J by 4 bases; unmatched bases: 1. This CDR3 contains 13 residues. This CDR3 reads CASSLTGATEAFF. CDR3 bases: TGTGCCAGCAGCTTGACAGGGGCCACTGAAGCTTTCTTT.

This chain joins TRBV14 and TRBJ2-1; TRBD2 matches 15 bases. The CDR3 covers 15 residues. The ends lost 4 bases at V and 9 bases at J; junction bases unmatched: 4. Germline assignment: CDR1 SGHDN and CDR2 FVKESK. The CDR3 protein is CASSPWTSGRVEQFF. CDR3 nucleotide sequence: TGTGCCAGCAGCCCTTGGACTAGCGGGAGGGTTGAGCAGTTCTTC.

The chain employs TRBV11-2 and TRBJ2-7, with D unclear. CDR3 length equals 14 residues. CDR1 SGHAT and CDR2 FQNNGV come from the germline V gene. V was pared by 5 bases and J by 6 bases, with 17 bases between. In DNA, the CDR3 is TGTGCCAGCAGCCTCTATACCAATCCTGGCGAGCAGTACTTC. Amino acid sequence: CASSLYTNPGEQYF.

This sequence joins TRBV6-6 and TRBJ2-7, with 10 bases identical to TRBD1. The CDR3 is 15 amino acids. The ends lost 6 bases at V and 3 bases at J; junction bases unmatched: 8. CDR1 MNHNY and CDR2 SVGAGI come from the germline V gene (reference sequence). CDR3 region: CASRSGTGADYEQYF. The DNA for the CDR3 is TGTGCCAGCAGATCCGGGACAGGGGCGGACTACGAGCAGTACTTC.

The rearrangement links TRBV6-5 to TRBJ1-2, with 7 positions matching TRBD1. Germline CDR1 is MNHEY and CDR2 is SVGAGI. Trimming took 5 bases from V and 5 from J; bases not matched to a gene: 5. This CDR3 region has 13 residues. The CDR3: CASSRGQDYGYTF. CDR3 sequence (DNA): TGTGCCAGCAGTCGAGGACAGGATTATGGCTACACCTTC.

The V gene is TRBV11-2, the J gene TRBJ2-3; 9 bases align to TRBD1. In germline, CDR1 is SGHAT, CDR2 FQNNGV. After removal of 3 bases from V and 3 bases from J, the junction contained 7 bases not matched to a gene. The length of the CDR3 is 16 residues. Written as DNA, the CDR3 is TGTGCCAGCAGCTTTTCCGGGACAGGGCCGACAGATACGCAGTATTTT. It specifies CASSFSGTGPTDTQYF.

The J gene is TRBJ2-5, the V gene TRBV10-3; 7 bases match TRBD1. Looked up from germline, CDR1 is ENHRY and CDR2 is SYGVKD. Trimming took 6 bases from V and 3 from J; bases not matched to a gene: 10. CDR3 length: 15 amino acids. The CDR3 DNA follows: TGTGCCATCAGGGGCTACCGGGACAGTGAAGAGACCCAGTACTTC. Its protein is CAIRGYRDSEETQYF.

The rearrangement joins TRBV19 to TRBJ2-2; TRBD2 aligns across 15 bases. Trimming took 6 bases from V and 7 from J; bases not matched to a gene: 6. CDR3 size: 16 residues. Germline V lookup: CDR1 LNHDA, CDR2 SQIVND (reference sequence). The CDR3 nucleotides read TGTGCCAGTAGCGGACTAGCGGGAGGGCCGTACGGGGAGCTGTTTTTT. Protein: CASSGLAGGPYGELFF.

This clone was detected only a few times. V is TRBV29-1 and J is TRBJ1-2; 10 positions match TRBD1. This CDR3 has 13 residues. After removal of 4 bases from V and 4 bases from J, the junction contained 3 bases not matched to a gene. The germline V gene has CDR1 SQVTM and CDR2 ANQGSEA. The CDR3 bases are TGCAGCGTTGTAAGGACAGGGGGCTATGGCTACACCTTC. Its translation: CSVVRTGGYGYTF.

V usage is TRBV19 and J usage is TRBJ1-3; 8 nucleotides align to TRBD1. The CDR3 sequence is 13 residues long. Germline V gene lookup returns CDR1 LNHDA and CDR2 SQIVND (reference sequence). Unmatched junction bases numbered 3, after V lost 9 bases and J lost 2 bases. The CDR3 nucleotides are TGTGCCAGCCGACAGGGGCCTGGAAACACCATATATTTT. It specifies CASRQGPGNTIYF.

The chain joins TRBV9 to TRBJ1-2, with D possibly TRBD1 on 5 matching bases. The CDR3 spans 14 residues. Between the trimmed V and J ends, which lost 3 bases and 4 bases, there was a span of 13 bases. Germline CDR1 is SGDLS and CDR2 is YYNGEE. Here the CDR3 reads CASSGRQFTYGYTF. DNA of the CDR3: TGTGCCAGCAGCGGACGACAGTTTACCTATGGCTACACCTTC.

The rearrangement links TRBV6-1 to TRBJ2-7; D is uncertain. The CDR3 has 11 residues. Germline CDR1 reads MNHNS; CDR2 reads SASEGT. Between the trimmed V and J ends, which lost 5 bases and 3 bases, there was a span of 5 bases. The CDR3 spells CASSPYYEQYF. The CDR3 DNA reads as TGTGCCAGCAGTCCTTACTACGAGCAGTACTTC.

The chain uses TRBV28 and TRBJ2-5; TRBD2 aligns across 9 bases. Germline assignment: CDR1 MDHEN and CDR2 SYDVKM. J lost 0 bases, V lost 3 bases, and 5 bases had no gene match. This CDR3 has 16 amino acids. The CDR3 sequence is CASSLLTSGYQETQYF. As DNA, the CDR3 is TGTGCCAGCAGTTTGTTAACTAGCGGGTACCAAGAGACCCAGTACTTC.

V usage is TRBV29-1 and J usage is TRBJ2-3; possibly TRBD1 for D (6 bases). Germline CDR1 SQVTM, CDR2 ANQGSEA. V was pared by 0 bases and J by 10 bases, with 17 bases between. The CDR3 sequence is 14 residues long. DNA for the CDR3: TGCAGCGTTGAAGATCAACGTTTGGGGGCCGCGCAGTATTTT. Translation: CSVEDQRLGAAQYF.